The 20 T cell receptor beta chains reported below all come from one sample, sequenced in a study of radiotherapy plus CTLA-4 blockade in lung cancer (dated by TCRdb to between 2017 and 2018). The protocol used for the library was the immunoSEQ multiplex PCR assay. As stored in TCRdb, this immuneACCESS dataset retains in-frame rearrangements with V and J assigned. A fraction of the clones does not appear; measured against another copy, unresolved V genes explain less than half of the discrepancy, and the remainder lacks a known reason. The sample yields 80,000 or so clones; about 79% were counted once. The leading ten clones occupy about 23% of the sample. The starting material was peripheral blood, obtained from a patient treated with radiotherapy plus ipilimumab. The receptors come from a human donor with non-small cell lung cancer whose response to radiotherapy plus ipilimumab could not be evaluated. Some clones in this sample may be carry-over from other donors' samples.

This clone was picked up a small number of times. The chain carries TRBV4-2 and TRBJ2-7, with D uncertain. CDR1 is LGHNA, CDR2 YNFKEQ, per germline. The CDR3 spans 13 residues. Between the trimmed V and J ends, which lost 3 bases and 5 bases, there was a span of 11 bases. CDR3 sequence reads: CASSQSVMDEQYF. The DNA of the CDR3 is TGTGCCAGCAGCCAGTCGGTCATGGACGAGCAGTACTTC.

On this clone itself: The same CDR3 also results from other DNA sequences found in this sample. The V call is TRBV7-9, the J call TRBJ1-1, with 9 bases fitting TRBD1. From germline, CDR1 is SEHNR and CDR2 FQNEAQ (reference sequence). The CDR3 is made up of 15 amino acids. The J segment lost 0 bases and the V segment lost 5 bases, leaving 4 bases of the junction unmatched. The CDR3 nucleotides read TGTGCCAGCAGCCCCCGGACAGGGGTGAACACTGAAGCTTTCTTT. Translating it yields CASSPRTGVNTEAFF.

The rearrangement joins TRBV29-1 to TRBJ2-1, with TRBD1 matching 7 bases. This CDR3 is 12 amino acids long. V lost 8 bases, J lost 9 bases, and 10 bases stayed unmatched. The V gene's germline CDR1 is SQVTM and CDR2 ANQGSEA. The DNA of the CDR3 is TGCAGCCATACGAGGGGGCTTGCTGAGCAGTTCTTC. Its protein product is CSHTRGLAEQFF.

The CDR3: CASSIRNLHRGNTEAFF. The CDR3 region has the DNA TGTGCCAGTAGTATTCGCAACTTACACAGGGGAAACACTGAAGCTTTCTTT. The chain is built from TRBV19 and TRBJ1-1, with 7 bases aligning to TRBD1. Unmatched junction bases numbered 12, after V lost 3 bases and J lost 2 bases. The length of the CDR3 is 17 residues. Germline V gives CDR1 LNHDA, CDR2 SQIVND (reference sequence). Variable domain in full (rest from reference TRBV19 and TRBJ1-1): DGGITQSPKYLFRKEGQNVTLSCEQNLNHDAMYWYRQDPGQGLRLIYYSQIVNDFQKGDIAEGYSVSREKKESFPLTVTSAQKNPTAFYLCASSIRNLHRGNTEAFFGQGTRLTVV.

The rearrangement joins TRBV27 to TRBJ2-7; 8 nucleotides align to TRBD2. This CDR3 is 14 amino acids long. V lost 5 bases, J lost 5 bases, and 8 bases stayed unmatched. CDR1 is MNHEY and CDR2 is SMNVEV in the germline V gene (reference sequence). The CDR3 loop reads CASSRGGRLDEQYF. The CDR3, as DNA: TGTGCCAGCAGTCGGGGGGGCAGGTTGGACGAGCAGTACTTC.

J is TRBJ1-5 and V is TRBV7-2; D unresolved. The V end lost 2 bases, the J end lost 2 bases, and 4 bases lay between the germline ends. The CDR3 length is 13 residues. Germline CDR1 SGHTA, CDR2 FQGNSA. The CDR3 region is CASSLQGNQPQHF. For the CDR3, the DNA is TGTGCCAGCAGCTTACAGGGCAATCAGCCCCAGCATTTT.

This sequence joins TRBV6-5 and TRBJ1-2; 7 bases match TRBD1. There are 14 residues in the CDR3. V shed 7 bases and J 3 bases; nucleotides not matched to a gene: 8. The germline V gene has CDR1 MNHEY and CDR2 SVGAGI. In DNA, the CDR3 is TGTGCCAGCACCTCTCCGGGACAGCACTATGGCTACACCTTC. Its protein product is CASTSPGQHYGYTF.

The CDR3 sequence: CASSLVGRKETQYF. For the CDR3, the DNA is TGTGCCAGCAGCTTAGTGGGGAGGAAAGAGACCCAGTACTTC. The chain joins TRBV7-2 to TRBJ2-5; a possible D gene is TRBD2 (6 bases). Trimming removed 1 base from V and 3 bases from J, with 9 bases in between. The CDR3 is 14 amino acids. Germline loops: CDR1 SGHTA, CDR2 FQGNSA. The entire variable domain, with the rest obtained from reference TRBV7-2 and TRBJ2-5, is as follows: GAGVSQSPSNKVTEKGKDVELRCDPISGHTALYWYRQSLGQGLEFLIYFQGNSAPDKSGLPSDRFSAERTGGSVSTLTIQRTQQEDSAVYLCASSLVGRKETQYFGPGTRLLVL.

This rearrangement joins TRBV5-1 to TRBJ1-4; 7 nucleotides line up with TRBD1. Trimming took 5 bases from V and 3 from J; bases not matched to a gene: 7. The CDR3 loop spans 15 amino acids. In germline, CDR1 is SGHRS, CDR2 YFSETQ. The CDR3 loop reads CASSKTGSPNEKLFF. The CDR3 region has the DNA TGCGCCAGCAGTAAGACAGGGAGCCCTAATGAAAAACTGTTTTTT.

The rearrangement links TRBV18 to TRBJ1-6, with D unclear. The germline V gene encodes CDR1 KGHSH and CDR2 LQKENI. V lost 4 bases and J 7 bases, leaving 8 bases between the germline ends. This CDR3 has 13 residues. The CDR3 coding sequence is TGTGCCAGCTCACATGAGGTCAATTCACCCCTCCACTTT. Amino acids: CASSHEVNSPLHF.

The chain couples TRBV19 to TRBJ2-3; D is unclear. Trimming removed 4 bases from V and 0 bases from J, with 11 bases in between. CDR1 is LNHDA and CDR2 is SQIVND in the germline V gene (reference sequence). This CDR3 has 15 residues. Here the CDR3 reads CASSRSHASTDTQYF. CDR3 in DNA: TGTGCCAGTAGTAGGAGCCACGCTAGCACAGATACGCAGTATTTT. Variable domain in full (rest from reference TRBV19 and TRBJ2-3): DGGITQSPKYLFRKEGQNVTLSCEQNLNHDAMYWYRQDPGQGLRLIYYSQIVNDFQKGDIAEGYSVSREKKESFPLTVTSAQKNPTAFYLCASSRSHASTDTQYFGPGTRLTVL.

This clone occurred once. The V and J genes are TRBV30 and TRBJ1-5; D not resolved. The V and J ends lost 5 bases and 6 bases respectively, with 14 bases between them. Germline V CDR1 and CDR2: GTSNPN, SVGIG (reference sequence). CDR3 size: 13 residues. The CDR3 bases are TGTGCCTGGGCCGGCGGGTCGGGTCAGCCCCAGCATTTT. As protein: CAWAGGSGQPQHF.

This chain uses TRBV5-5 with TRBJ1-6; 9 bases align to TRBD1. CDR3 length: 15 residues. CDR1 is SGHKS, CDR2 YYEKEE, per germline (reference sequence). Trimming cost V 2 bases and J 7 bases; bases outside gene matches: 4. The CDR3, as DNA: TGTGCCAGCAGCTTAACCGGGACAGGGAATTCACCCCTCCACTTT. This codes for CASSLTGTGNSPLHF.

The rearrangement uses TRBV5-1 and TRBJ2-3, with D perhaps matching TRBD2 (7 bases). CDR3 length: 13 amino acids. The V gene lost 6 bases and the J gene lost 6 bases, with 14 bases spanning the gap. The V gene's germline CDR1 is SGHRS and CDR2 YFSETQ. The CDR3, as DNA: TGCGCCAGCATGGGTGCGGGGGCCGATACGCAGTATTTT. Translated, it gives CASMGAGADTQYF.

This clone was picked up a small number of times. CDR3 DNA sequence: TGTGCCAGCAGGGGCAGCTCGGTTCAGCCCCAGCATTTT. Its protein is CASRGSSVQPQHF. The V call is TRBV2, the J call TRBJ1-5, with D unclear. The V end lost 6 bases, the J end lost 6 bases, and 12 bases lay between the germline ends. The CDR3 has 13 amino acids. Germline CDR1 and CDR2: SNHLY and FYNNEI.

The V call is TRBV6-5, the J call TRBJ1-2, with TRBD1 matching 7 bases. Germline CDR1 MNHEY, CDR2 SVGAGI. Trimming cost V 2 bases and J 4 bases; bases outside gene matches: 10. The CDR3 totals 16 residues. The CDR3 DNA follows: TGTGCCAGCAGTTACCTCGTAGGAGGGGGCCTCTATGGCTACACCTTC. Encoded protein: CASSYLVGGGLYGYTF.

J is TRBJ2-7 and V is TRBV5-6; TRBD1 is a possible D gene (5 bases). CDR1 is SGHDT and CDR2 is YYEEEE in the germline V gene. The ends were cut back, 0 bases at V and 0 bases at J, with 7 bases in the middle. This CDR3 has 14 residues. CDR3 loop: CASSLDRISYEQYF. DNA for the CDR3: TGTGCCAGCAGCTTGGACAGGATCTCCTACGAGCAGTACTTC. Full variable domain (remainder filled in from reference TRBV5-6 and TRBJ2-7): DAGVTQSPTHLIKTRGQQVTLRCSPKSGHDTVSWYQQALGQGPQFIFQYYEEEERQRGNFPDRFSGHQFPNYSSELNVNALLLGDSALYLCASSLDRISYEQYFGPGTRLTVT.

This clone was seen a single time. The gene calls are TRBV9 and TRBJ2-3; 7 positions agree with TRBD1. CDR1 and CDR2 (germline): SGDLS, YYNGEE. Trimming removed 0 bases from V and 6 bases from J; junction bases left unmatched: 4. The CDR3 has 14 amino acids. CDR3 bases: TGTGCCAGCAGCGTAGAGACAGGGCGTGATACGCAGTATTTT. Its translation: CASSVETGRDTQYF.

This CDR3 is CASRRLAGGTDTQYF. The CDR3 DNA reads TGTGCCAGCAGACGACTAGCGGGGGGCACAGATACGCAGTATTTT. The chain links TRBV2 to TRBJ2-3; 12 bases align to TRBD2. Germline CDR1 and CDR2: SNHLY and FYNNEI. Trimming cost V 6 bases and J 1 base; bases outside gene matches: 2. The CDR3 consists of 15 residues.

V and J are TRBV15 and TRBJ2-3, with D tentatively TRBD2 (6 bases). Germline CDR1 LNHNV, CDR2 YYDKDF (reference sequence). V dropped 6 bases and J dropped 9 bases, with 16 bases sitting between them. The CDR3 consists of 13 residues. CDR3 in amino acids: CATSTQGGGTQYF. In DNA form, the CDR3 reads TGTGCCACCAGTACCCAGGGTGGAGGGACGCAGTATTTT.